The 10 T cell receptor beta chains given below trace back to one sample, sequenced in a study of T cell responses to AZD1222 COVID-19 vaccine. Clones were read by immunoSEQ multiplex PCR, and TCRdb kept only the in-frame ones, dropping some. The table includes 140,000 to 150,000 clones, approximately 88% detected once. The input for sequencing was peripheral blood, taken on day 0 of AZD1222 vaccination. The receptors here all came from an adult in good health.

CDR3 amino acids: CASSYDGLGNTIYF. In nucleotides, the CDR3 is TGTGCCAGCAGTTACGACGGGTTAGGAAACACCATATATTTT. This chain links TRBV6-6 with TRBJ1-3; D remains ambiguous. This CDR3 is 14 amino acids long. V was clipped by 2 bases and J by 4 bases, with 9 bases between them. The germline CDR1 and CDR2 sequences are MNHNY and SVGAGI (reference sequence).

The CDR3 reads CATSSPTRNYGYTF. The CDR3 region has the DNA TGTGCCACCAGCAGTCCCACACGTAACTATGGCTACACCTTC. The rearrangement links TRBV15 to TRBJ1-2; D call uncertain. CDR1 and CDR2 (germline): LNHNV, YYDKDF (reference sequence). The V and J ends lost 3 bases and 1 base respectively, with 9 bases between them. The CDR3 sequence is 14 residues long.

As regards this clone: The sample has other DNA sequences that encode this CDR3 too. The genes are TRBV7-2 and TRBJ1-3; no clear D gene. The ends were cut back, 1 base at V and 4 bases at J, with 8 bases in the middle. Germline lookup yields CDR1 SGHTA and CDR2 FQGNSA. CDR3 length equals 14 residues. The CDR3 region is CASSLGSSGNTIYF. The CDR3 DNA sequence: TGTGCCAGCAGCTTAGGCAGCTCCGGAAACACCATATATTTT.

The genes are TRBV9 and TRBJ1-2, with TRBD1 identical over 8 bases. This CDR3 contains 14 residues. The junction had 6 bases not matched to a gene; V was cut back by 2 bases and J by 6 bases. Germline CDR1 and CDR2: SGDLS and YYNGEE. The CDR3 nucleotides read TGTGCCAGCAGCGTCAGGGGGCGCCCTGATGGCTACACCTTC. It codes for CASSVRGRPDGYTF. Based on the CDR3 plus reference TRBV9 and TRBJ1-2, the full variable domain is DSGVTQTPKHLITATGQRVTLRCSPRSGDLSVYWYQQSLDQGLQFLIQYYNGEERAKGNILERFSAQQFPDLHSELNLSSLELGDSALYFCASSVRGRPDGYTFGSGTRLTVV.

This clone has just a few counts. The chain joins TRBV11-1 to TRBJ1-1; unclear D gene. Per the germline V gene, CDR1 is SGHAT and CDR2 is FQDESV (reference sequence). Deletions cut 4 bases from V and 8 bases from J, with 14 bases between. The CDR3 runs 13 residues. The CDR3 here is CASSSRTVGEAFF. For the CDR3, the DNA is TGTGCCAGCAGCTCCCGAACGGTTGGCGAAGCTTTCTTT.

A word on this clone: One junction end disagrees with the germline gene, perhaps due to a read error. This chain connects TRBV4-3 to TRBJ2-7; perhaps TRBD1 as D (5 bases). CDR1 and CDR2 from the germline V gene are LGHNA and YSLEER. The CDR3 is made up of 15 amino acids. CDR3 nucleotides: TGCGCCAGCAGCCAAGACCGAAGTGACGTAGGGGCCAGGAACTTC. It yields the protein CASSQDRSDVGARNF.

The rearrangement uses TRBV19 and TRBJ2-1, with 9 bases aligning to TRBD2. Trimming at V came to 5 bases and at J to 4 bases, leaving 3 bases not matched to a gene. Germline V gene data show CDR1 as LNHDA and CDR2 as SQIVND (reference sequence). The CDR3 is made up of 14 amino acids. This CDR3 reads CASSLTSGYNEQFF. The CDR3, as DNA: TGTGCCAGTAGTCTTACTAGCGGGTACAATGAGCAGTTCTTC. The variable domain in full, completed from reference TRBV19 and TRBJ2-1, reads DGGITQSPKYLFRKEGQNVTLSCEQNLNHDAMYWYRQDPGQGLRLIYYSQIVNDFQKGDIAEGYSVSREKKESFPLTVTSAQKNPTAFYLCASSLTSGYNEQFFGPGTRLTVL.

The chain is built from TRBV2 and TRBJ1-2, with TRBD1 matching 7 bases. There are 13 residues in the CDR3. The V and J ends lost 6 bases and 8 bases, in that order; junction bases with no gene match: 9. Germline V gene sequence: CDR1 SNHLY, CDR2 FYNNEI. CDR3 protein: CASRELTGRGYTF. CDR3 nucleotide sequence: TGTGCCAGCAGGGAGCTGACAGGGAGAGGCTACACCTTC.

The chain joins TRBV5-5 to TRBJ1-2; D might be TRBD1 (5 bases). Trimming stripped 0 bases from V and 6 bases from J, with 15 bases between. Germline V CDR1 and CDR2: SGHKS, YYEKEE (reference sequence). There are 15 residues in the CDR3. The CDR3 nucleotides read TGTGCCAGCAGCTTGGGTTGGGGCGCTGGGAATGGCTACACCTTC. Its translation is CASSLGWGAGNGYTF.

This chain links TRBV5-1 with TRBJ2-7, with TRBD1 identical over 9 bases. This CDR3 has 15 residues. Trimming cost V 7 bases and J 0 bases; bases outside gene matches: 8. Germline V gives CDR1 SGHRS, CDR2 YFSETQ. The CDR3 nucleotides read TGCGCCAGCCGTTCAAGGACAGGGGCCTCCTACGAGCAGTACTTC. It translates to CASRSRTGASYEQYF.